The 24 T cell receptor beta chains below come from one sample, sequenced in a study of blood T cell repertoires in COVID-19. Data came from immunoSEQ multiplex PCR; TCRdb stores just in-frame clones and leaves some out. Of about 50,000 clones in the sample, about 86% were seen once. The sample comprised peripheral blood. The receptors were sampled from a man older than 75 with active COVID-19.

CDR3 region: CASSQDNTGNTEAFF. DNA of the CDR3: TGTGCCAGCAGCCAAGACAACACAGGGAACACTGAAGCTTTCTTT. The chain uses TRBV4-2 and TRBJ1-1; TRBD1 is a possible D gene (5 bases). Germline loops: CDR1 LGHNA, CDR2 YNFKEQ. Between the trimmed V and J ends, which lost 0 bases and 1 base, there was a span of 9 bases. The CDR3 extends over 15 amino acids.

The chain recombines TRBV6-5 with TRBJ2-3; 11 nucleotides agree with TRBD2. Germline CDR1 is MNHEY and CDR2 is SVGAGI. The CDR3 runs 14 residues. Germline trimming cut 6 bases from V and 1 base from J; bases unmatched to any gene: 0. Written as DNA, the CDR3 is TGTGCCAGCAGACTAGCGGGAGGCACAGATACGCAGTATTTT. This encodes CASRLAGGTDTQYF.

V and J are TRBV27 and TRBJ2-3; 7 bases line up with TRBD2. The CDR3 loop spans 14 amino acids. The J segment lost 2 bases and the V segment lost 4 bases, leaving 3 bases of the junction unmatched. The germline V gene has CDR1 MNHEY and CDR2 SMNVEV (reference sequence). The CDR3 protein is CASSSGLDTDTQYF. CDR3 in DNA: TGTGCCAGCAGTTCCGGACTAGACACAGATACGCAGTATTTT.

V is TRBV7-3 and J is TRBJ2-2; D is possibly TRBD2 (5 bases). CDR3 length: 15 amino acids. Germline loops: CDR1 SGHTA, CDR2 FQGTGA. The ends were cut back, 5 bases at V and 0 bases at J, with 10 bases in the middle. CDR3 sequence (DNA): TGTGCCAGCAGCCTCACGGGGACGAACACCGGGGAGCTGTTTTTT. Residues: CASSLTGTNTGELFF.

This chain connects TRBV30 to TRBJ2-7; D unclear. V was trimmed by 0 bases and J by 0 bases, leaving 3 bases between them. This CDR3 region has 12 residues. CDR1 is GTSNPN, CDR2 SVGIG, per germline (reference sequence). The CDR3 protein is CAWSVLSYEQYF. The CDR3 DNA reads TGTGCCTGGAGTGTACTCTCCTACGAGCAGTACTTC.

The CDR3 is CASSVPQRETDTQYF. The CDR3 nucleotides read TGTGCCAGCAGCGTACCCCAGCGGGAGACTGATACGCAGTATTTT. The chain couples TRBV9 to TRBJ2-3; 8 positions match TRBD2. Germline CDR1 SGDLS, CDR2 YYNGEE. This CDR3 is built from 15 residues. The V and J ends lost 1 base and 6 bases, in that order; junction bases with no gene match: 7.

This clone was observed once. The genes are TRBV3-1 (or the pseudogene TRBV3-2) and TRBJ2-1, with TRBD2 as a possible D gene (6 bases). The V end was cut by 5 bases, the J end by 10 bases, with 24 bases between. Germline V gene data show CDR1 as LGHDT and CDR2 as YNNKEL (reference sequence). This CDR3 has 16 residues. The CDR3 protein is CASSKTGGSLSGEQFF. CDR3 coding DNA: TGTGCCAGCAGCAAGACCGGGGGTTCTCTTTCCGGGGAGCAGTTCTTC.

CDR3 bases: TGTGCCAGCAGCTTGGCCGCGAGAGCGGGAGGTCCCCCCGAGCAGTACTTC. It encodes CASSLAARAGGPPEQYF. V is TRBV5-4 and J is TRBJ2-7; 9 nucleotides match TRBD2. Looked up from germline, CDR1 is SGHNT and CDR2 is YYREEE (reference sequence). The CDR3 is made up of 17 amino acids. V was clipped by 0 bases and J by 6 bases; unmatched bases: 13. The full variable domain, with the rest looked up from reference TRBV5-4 and TRBJ2-7, is ETGVTQSPTHLIKTRGQQVTLRCSSQSGHNTVSWYQQALGQGPQFIFQYYREEENGRGNFPPRFSGLQFPNYSSELNVNALELDDSALYLCASSLAARAGGPPEQYFGPGTRLTVT.

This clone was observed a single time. The DNA for the CDR3 is TGTGCCAGCAGTGAGGCAGGGAACTCTGGGGCCAACGTCCTGACTTTC. It encodes CASSEAGNSGANVLTF. The genes are TRBV2 and TRBJ2-6; maybe TRBD1 (5 bases). This CDR3 contains 16 residues. The germline CDR1 and CDR2 sequences are SNHLY and FYNNEI. V was cut by 3 bases and J by 0 bases, with 9 bases left in between.

The DNA of the CDR3 is TGTGCCAGCATTCAAGGGGCGGGGGGGCTTTGGCTTTCAACTAATGAAAAACTGTTTTTT. Its protein is CASIQGAGGLWLSTNEKLFF. This sequence joins TRBV11-3 and TRBJ1-4, with D maybe TRBD1 (6 bases). Germline V gene lookup returns CDR1 SGHNT and CDR2 YENEEA. CDR3 length: 20 amino acids. V was clipped by 7 bases and J by 0 bases, with 27 bases between them. The whole variable domain, filled in from reference TRBV11-3 and TRBJ1-4, reads EAGVVQSPRYKIIEKKQPVAFWCNPISGHNTLYWYLQNLGQGPELLIRYENEEAVDDSQLPKDRFSAERLKGVDSTLKIQPAELGDSAVYLCASIQGAGGLWLSTNEKLFFGSGTQLSVL.

In nucleotides, the CDR3 is TGCGCCAGCAGCTTGACAGGGAGCAGCACTGGAAACACCATATATTTT. Its translation is CASSLTGSSTGNTIYF. This rearrangement joins TRBV5-1 to TRBJ1-3; D perhaps matches TRBD1 (6 bases). Germline lookup yields CDR1 SGHRS and CDR2 YFSETQ. V was trimmed by 1 base and J by 2 bases, leaving 13 bases between them. The CDR3 contains 16 residues.

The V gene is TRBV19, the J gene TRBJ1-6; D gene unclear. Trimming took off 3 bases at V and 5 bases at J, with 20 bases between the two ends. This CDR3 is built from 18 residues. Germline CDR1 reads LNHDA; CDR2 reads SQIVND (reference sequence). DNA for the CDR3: TGTGCCAGTAGTATGACCGGGAAAGGAGGGTTTAATAATTCACCCCTCCACTTT. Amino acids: CASSMTGKGGFNNSPLHF.

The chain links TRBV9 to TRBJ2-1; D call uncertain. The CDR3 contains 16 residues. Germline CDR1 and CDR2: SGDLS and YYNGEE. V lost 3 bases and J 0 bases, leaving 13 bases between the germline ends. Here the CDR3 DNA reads TGTGCCAGCAGCGCAAGATCCGGGTCCTCCTACAATGAGCAGTTCTTC. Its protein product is CASSARSGSSYNEQFF.

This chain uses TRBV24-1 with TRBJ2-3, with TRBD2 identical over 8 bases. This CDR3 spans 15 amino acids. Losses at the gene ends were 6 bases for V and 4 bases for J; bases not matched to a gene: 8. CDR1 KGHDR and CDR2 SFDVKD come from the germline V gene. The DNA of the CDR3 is TGTGCCACCAGTAACCGGGGGGGAGGAGCAGATACGCAGTATTTT. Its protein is CATSNRGGGADTQYF.

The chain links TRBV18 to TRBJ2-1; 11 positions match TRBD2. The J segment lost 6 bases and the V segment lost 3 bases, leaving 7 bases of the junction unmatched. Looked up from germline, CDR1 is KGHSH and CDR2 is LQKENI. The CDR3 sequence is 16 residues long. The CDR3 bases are TGTGCCAGCTCACCGATAGCGGGAGGGCCTCGCAATGAGCAGTTCTTC. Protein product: CASSPIAGGPRNEQFF.

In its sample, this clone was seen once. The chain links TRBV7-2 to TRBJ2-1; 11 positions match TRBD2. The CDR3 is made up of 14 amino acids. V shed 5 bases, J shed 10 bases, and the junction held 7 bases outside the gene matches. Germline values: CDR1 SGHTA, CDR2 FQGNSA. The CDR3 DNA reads TGTGCCAGCAGCGAGACAGGGACTAGCGGCGAGCAGTTCTTC. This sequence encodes CASSETGTSGEQFF. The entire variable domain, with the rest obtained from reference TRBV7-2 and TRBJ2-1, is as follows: GAGVSQSPSNKVTEKGKDVELRCDPISGHTALYWYRQSLGQGLEFLIYFQGNSAPDKSGLPSDRFSAERTGGSVSTLTIQRTQQEDSAVYLCASSETGTSGEQFFGPGTRLTVL.

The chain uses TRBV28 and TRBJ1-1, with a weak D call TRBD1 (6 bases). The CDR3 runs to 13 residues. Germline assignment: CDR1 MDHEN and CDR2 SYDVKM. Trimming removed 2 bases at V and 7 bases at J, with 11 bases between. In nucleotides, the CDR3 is TGTGCCAGCAGTTTAGGGGGGGCCGGTGAAGCTTTCTTT. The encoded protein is CASSLGGAGEAFF.

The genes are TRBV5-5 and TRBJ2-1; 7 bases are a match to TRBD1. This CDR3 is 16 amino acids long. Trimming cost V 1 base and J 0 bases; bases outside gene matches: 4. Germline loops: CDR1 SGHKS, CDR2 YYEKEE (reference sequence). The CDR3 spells CASSLSYRGSYNEQFF. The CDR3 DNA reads TGTGCCAGCAGCTTGAGTTACAGGGGCTCCTACAATGAGCAGTTCTTC.

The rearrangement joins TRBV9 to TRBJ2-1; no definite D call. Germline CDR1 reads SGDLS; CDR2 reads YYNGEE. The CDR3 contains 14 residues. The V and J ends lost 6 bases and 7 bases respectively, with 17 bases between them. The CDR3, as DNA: TGTGCCAGCACCTTCGATGTTTCCGCGAATGAGCAGTTCTTC. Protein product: CASTFDVSANEQFF.

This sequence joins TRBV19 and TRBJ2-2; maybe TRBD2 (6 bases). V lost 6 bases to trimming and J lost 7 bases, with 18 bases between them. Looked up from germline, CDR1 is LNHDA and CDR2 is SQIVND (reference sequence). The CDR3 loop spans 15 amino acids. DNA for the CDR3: TGTGCCAGTAGCCCGGTGGAGGGGACGGTCGGGGAGCTGTTTTTT. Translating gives CASSPVEGTVGELFF.

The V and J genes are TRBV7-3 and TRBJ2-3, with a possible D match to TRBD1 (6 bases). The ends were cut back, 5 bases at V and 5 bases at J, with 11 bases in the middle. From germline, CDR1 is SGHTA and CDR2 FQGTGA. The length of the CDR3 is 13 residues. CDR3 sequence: CASSRGQQDTQYF. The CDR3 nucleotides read TGTGCCAGCAGCAGAGGACAGCAAGATACGCAGTATTTT.

CDR3 nucleotide sequence: TGTGCCAGCAGCTCCGACGCGGGGCGCTCCGGGGAGCTGTTTTTT. Translating gives CASSSDAGRSGELFF. This rearrangement joins TRBV5-4 to TRBJ2-2; the D gene is possibly TRBD2 (6 bases). Per germline, CDR1 SGHNT and CDR2 YYREEE (reference sequence). V lost 3 bases and J 6 bases, leaving 15 bases between the germline ends. The length of the CDR3 is 15 residues.

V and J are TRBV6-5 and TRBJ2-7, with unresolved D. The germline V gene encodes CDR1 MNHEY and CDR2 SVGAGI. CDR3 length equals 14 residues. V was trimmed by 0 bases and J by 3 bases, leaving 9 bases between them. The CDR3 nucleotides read TGTGCCAGCAGTTACTCGACAACTCACTACGAGCAGTACTTC. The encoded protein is CASSYSTTHYEQYF.

The CDR3 here is CASSGTGGNNEQFF. Here the CDR3 DNA reads TGTGCCAGCAGCGGGACGGGAGGGAACAATGAGCAGTTCTTC. The rearrangement links TRBV11-2 to TRBJ2-1; TRBD2 matches at 8 bases. The CDR3 runs to 14 residues. V dropped 5 bases and J dropped 5; count of bases not matched to a gene: 5. The V gene's germline CDR1 is SGHAT and CDR2 FQNNGV. Full variable domain (outside the CDR3, taken from reference TRBV11-2 and TRBJ2-1): EAGVAQSPRYKIIEKRQSVAFWCNPISGHATLYWYQQILGQGPKLLIQFQNNGVVDDSQLPKDRFSAERLKGVDSTLKIQPAKLEDSAVYLCASSGTGGNNEQFFGPGTRLTVL.